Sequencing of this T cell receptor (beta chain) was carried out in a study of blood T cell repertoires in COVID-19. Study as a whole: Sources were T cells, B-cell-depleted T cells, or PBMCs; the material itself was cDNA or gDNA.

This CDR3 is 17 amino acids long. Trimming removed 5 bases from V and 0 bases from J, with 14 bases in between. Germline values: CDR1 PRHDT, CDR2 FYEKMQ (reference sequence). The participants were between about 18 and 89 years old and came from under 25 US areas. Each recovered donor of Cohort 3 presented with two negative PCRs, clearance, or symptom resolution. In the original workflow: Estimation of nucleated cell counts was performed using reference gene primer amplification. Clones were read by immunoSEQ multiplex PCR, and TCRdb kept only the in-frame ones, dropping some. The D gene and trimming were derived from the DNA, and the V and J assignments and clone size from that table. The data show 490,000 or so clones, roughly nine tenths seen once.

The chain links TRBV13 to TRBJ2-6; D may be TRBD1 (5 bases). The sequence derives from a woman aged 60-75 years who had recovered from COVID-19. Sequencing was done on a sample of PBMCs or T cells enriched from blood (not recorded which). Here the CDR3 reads CASSGLTAYSGANVLTF. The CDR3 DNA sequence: TGTGCCAGCAGCGGGTTGACAGCTTACTCTGGGGCCAACGTCCTGACTTTC.